The text below deals with one TCR beta chain. Antigen specificity is unknown. Following extraction, RNA underwent reverse transcription to cDNA, which served as the sequencing template. Sequencing used immunoSEQ multiplex PCR; TCRdb keeps in-frame clones, though not all of them. The data hold about 110,000 clones, with roughly 84% observed a single time. Treatment described: oral pan-JAK inhibitor, 5-10 mg twice daily. The record originates from a study of CD8+ T cells in alopecia areata. Findings and caveats of the study: Higher clonality and more expanded CD8+ clones appeared in lesional than normal scalp.

Sequenced material: CD8+ T cells sorted from blood, taken at week 24, from a patient treated with tofacitinib. This receptor was identified in a human donor with alopecia areata.

CDR3 coding DNA: TGTGCCAGCATTGGGGGTCTCCACAATGAGCAGTTCTTC. It yields the protein CASIGGLHNEQFF. J is TRBJ2-1 and V is TRBV7-9; D tentatively reads TRBD1 or TRBD2 (5 bases each). The germline CDR1 and CDR2 sequences are SEHNR and FQNEAQ (reference sequence). V shed 7 bases and J shed 5 bases, with 12 bases lying between them. The CDR3 loop spans 13 amino acids.